This T cell receptor beta chain was recorded in a study of blood T cell repertoires in COVID-19. Overall study: The samples span acute and convalescent COVID-19 from the United States, Italy and Spain. Nucleic acid was either cDNA or gDNA, and it came from T cells, B-cell-depleted T cells, or PBMCs.

The CDR3 is 15 amino acids. This clone has more than one count but fewer than ten. Original handling: Reference gene primer amplification gave estimated nucleated cell counts. TCRdb's copy holds only in-frame clones and misses some; the assay was immunoSEQ multiplex PCR. V and J calls and clone size are copied from that table; D and trimming were computed from the DNA. In the table there are roughly 380,000 clones, approximately 89% of which are singletons. While infection was still active, Seattle patients were enrolled and then followed longitudinally. The specimen was peripheral blood. The V gene is TRBV21-1, the J gene TRBJ1-5. TRBV21-1 is described as a pseudogene. The clonotype originates from a woman in her fifties or sixties with COVID-19, enrolled during active disease. In DNA, the CDR3 is TGTGCCAGCAGCGCGGCAGTTTATAGCAATCAGCCCCAGCATTTT. It specifies CASSAAVYSNQPQHF.